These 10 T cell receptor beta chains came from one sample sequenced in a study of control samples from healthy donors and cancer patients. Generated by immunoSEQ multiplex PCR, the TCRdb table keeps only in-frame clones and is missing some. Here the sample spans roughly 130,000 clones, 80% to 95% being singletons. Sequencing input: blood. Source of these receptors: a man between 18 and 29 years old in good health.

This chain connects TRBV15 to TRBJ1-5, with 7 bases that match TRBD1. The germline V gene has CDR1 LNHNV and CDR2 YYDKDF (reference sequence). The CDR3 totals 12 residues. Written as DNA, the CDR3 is TGTGGACTTACAGGGGAGCGACAGCCCCAGCATTTT. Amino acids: CGLTGERQPQHF.

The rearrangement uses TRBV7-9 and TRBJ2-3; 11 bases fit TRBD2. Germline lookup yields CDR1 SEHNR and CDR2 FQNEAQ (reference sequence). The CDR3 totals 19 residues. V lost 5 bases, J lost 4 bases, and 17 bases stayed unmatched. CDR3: CASSLLPGLADPRADTQYF. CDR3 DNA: TGTGCCAGCAGCCTGTTACCGGGACTAGCGGACCCTCGTGCAGATACGCAGTATTTT.

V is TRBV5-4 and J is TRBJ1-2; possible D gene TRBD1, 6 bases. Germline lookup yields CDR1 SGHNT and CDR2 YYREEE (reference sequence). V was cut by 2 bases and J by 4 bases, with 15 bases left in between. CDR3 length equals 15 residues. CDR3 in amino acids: CASSLNFGGSYGYTF. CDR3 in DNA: TGTGCCAGCAGCTTAAATTTTGGGGGCAGCTATGGCTACACCTTC.

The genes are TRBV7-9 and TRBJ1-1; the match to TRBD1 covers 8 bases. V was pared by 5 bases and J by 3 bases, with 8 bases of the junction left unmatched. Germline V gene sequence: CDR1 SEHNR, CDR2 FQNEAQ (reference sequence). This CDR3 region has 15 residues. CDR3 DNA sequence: TGTGCCAGCAGCGCGGACAGGGTAGGGGACACTGAAGCTTTCTTT. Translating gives CASSADRVGDTEAFF.

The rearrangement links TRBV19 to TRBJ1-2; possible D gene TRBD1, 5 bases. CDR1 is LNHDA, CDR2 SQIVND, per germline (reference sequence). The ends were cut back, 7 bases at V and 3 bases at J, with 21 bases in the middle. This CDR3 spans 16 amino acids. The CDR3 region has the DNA TGTGCCAGTAATTTTGGGGGAGCCGTTGATTACTATGGCTACACCTTC. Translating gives CASNFGGAVDYYGYTF.

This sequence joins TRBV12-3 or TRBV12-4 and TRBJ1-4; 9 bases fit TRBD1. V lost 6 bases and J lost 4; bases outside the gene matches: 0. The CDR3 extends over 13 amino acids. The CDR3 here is CASRGQGNEKLFF. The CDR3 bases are TGTGCCAGCAGGGGACAGGGTAATGAAAAACTGTTTTTT.

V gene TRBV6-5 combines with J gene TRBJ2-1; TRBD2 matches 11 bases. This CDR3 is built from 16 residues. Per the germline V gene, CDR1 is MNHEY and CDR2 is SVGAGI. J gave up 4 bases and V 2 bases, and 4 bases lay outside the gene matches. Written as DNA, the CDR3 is TGTGCCAGCAGTTACGAGACTAGCGGGGCATACAATGAGCAGTTCTTC. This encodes CASSYETSGAYNEQFF.

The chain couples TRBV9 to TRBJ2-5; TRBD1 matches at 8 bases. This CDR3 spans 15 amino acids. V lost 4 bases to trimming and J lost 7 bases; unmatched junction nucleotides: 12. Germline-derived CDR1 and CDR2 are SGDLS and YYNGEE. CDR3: CASSPRGTGAGTQYF. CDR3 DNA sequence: TGTGCCAGCAGCCCCCGAGGGACAGGTGCAGGGACCCAGTACTTC. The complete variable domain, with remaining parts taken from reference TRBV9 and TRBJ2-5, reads DSGVTQTPKHLITATGQRVTLRCSPRSGDLSVYWYQQSLDQGLQFLIQYYNGEERAKGNILERFSAQQFPDLHSELNLSSLELGDSALYFCASSPRGTGAGTQYFGPGTRLLVL.

CDR3 sequence: CAISERDRGEAFF. The CDR3 bases are TGTGCCATCAGTGAGAGGGACAGGGGGGAAGCTTTCTTT. This sequence joins TRBV10-3 and TRBJ1-1; 11 nucleotides match TRBD1. J was trimmed by 8 bases and V by 2 bases; bases with no gene match: 1. This CDR3 is 13 amino acids long. Germline CDR1 reads ENHRY; CDR2 reads SYGVKD.

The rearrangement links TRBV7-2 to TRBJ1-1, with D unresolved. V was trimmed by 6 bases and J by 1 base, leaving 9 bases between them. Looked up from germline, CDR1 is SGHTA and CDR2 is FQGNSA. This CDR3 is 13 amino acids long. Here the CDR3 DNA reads TGTGCCAGCAGAGGGTACAAGAACACTGAAGCTTTCTTT. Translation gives CASRGYKNTEAFF.